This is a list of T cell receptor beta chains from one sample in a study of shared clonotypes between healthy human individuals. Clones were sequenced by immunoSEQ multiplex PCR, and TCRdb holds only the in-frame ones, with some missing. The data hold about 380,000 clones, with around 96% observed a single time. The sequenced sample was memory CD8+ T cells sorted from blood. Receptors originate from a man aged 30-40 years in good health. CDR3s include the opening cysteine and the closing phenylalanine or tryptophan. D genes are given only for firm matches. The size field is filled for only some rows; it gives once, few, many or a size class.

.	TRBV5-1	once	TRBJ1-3	TGCGCCAGCAGCTTGGTGGGGTATGGAAACACCATATATTTT	CASSLVGYGNTIYF
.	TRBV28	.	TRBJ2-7	TGTGCCAGCAGTTTATTCCCCTACGAGCAGTACTTC	CASSLFPYEQYF
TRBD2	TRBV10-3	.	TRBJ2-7	TGTGCCACCGGGGGATCCGGGACTAGGTTCGGGGAGCAGTACTTC	CATGGSGTRFGEQYF
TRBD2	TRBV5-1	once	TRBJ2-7	TGCGCCAGCAGCTCTCGGACGGGACTAGCGTACCACGAGCAGTACTTC	CASSSRTGLAYHEQYF
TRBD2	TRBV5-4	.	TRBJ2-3	TGTGCCAGCAGCCGGACTAGCTCGGATACGCAGTATTTT	CASSRTSSDTQYF
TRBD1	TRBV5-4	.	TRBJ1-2	TGTGCCAGCAGCCGGGACAGCTCCACTAACTATGGCTACACCTTC	CASSRDSSTNYGYTF
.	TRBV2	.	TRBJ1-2	TGTGCCAGCAGTGAAGTTGGGAAAAACTATGGCTACACCTTC	CASSEVGKNYGYTF
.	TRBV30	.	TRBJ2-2	TGTGCCTGGAGTGTACAGAGAACCGGGGAGCTGTTTTTT	CAWSVQRTGELFF
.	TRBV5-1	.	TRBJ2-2	TGCGCCAGCAGCTTAGGGGAGAACACCGGGGAGCTGTTTTTT	CASSLGENTGELFF
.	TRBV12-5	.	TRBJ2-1	TGTGCTAGTGTCGGAGTCAATGAGCAGTTCTTC	CASVGVNEQFF
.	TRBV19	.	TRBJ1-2	TGTGCCAGTGTACAGGGTGACTATGGCTACACCTTC	CASVQGDYGYTF
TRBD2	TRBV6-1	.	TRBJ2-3	TGTGCCAGCAGTGAAGCTCCTAGCGGGGCCAAGGATACGCAGTATTTT	CASSEAPSGAKDTQYF
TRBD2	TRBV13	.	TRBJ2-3	TGTGCCAGCAGCTGGACCCGGGCGGTAGCGGGAAGCTTAAGCACAGATACGCAGTATTTT	CASSWTRAVAGSLSTDTQYF
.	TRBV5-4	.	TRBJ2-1	TGTGCCAGCAGCTTGGGTCCGGGGCGCAGCTCCTACAATGAGCAGTTCTTC	CASSLGPGRSSYNEQFF
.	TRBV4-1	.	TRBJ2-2	TGCGCCAGCAGCCAAATCGGGGAAGGACGAACCGGGGAGCTGTTTTTT	CASSQIGEGRTGELFF
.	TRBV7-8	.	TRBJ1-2	TGTGCCAGCAGCTTAAATACCGGGTACTATGGCTACACCTTC	CASSLNTGYYGYTF
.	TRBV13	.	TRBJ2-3	TGTGCCAGCAGCTTAAACCCAGATACGCAGTATTTT	CASSLNPDTQYF
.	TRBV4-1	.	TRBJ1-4	TGCGCCAGCAGCCAAGCTTGGACAGACGCGGGAAAACTGTTTTTT	CASSQAWTDAGKLFF
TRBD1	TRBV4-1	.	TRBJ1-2	TGCGCCAGCAGCCAAGTTTTCTATCGACAGGGGGCTCATGGCTACACCTTC	CASSQVFYRQGAHGYTF
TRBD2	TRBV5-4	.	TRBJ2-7	TGTGCCAGCACCCGGAGCGGGAGTTACGAGCAGTACTTC	CASTRSGSYEQYF
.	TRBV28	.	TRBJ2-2	TGTGCCAGCAGTTTATGGCAGAACACCGGGGAGCTGTTTTTT	CASSLWQNTGELFF
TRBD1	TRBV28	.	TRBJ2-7	TGTGCCAGCAGTTTGCTGTTGGACAGGACCTACGAGCAGTACTTC	CASSLLLDRTYEQYF
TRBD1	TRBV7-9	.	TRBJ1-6	TGTGCCAGCACCATATGGGACAGGGCTAACTCACCCCTCCACTTT	CASTIWDRANSPLHF
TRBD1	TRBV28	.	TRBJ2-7	TGTGCCAGCAGTTTCTCCGGACAGGGTAGTTTCTACGAGCAGTACTTC	CASSFSGQGSFYEQYF
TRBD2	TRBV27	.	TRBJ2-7	TGTGCCAGCAGTTTGGCGGGAGGGCCGGGTTGGTCCTACGAGCAGTACTTC	CASSLAGGPGWSYEQYF
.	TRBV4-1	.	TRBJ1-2	TGCGCCAGCAGCCAAAACGAGGGATCTAACTATGGCTACACCTTC	CASSQNEGSNYGYTF
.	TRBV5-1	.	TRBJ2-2	TGCGCCAGCAGGGCAGGGGAAAGAACCGGGGAGCTGTTTTTT	CASRAGERTGELFF
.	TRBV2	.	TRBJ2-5	TGTGCCAGCACCAGTTCGGGATGGCAAGAGACCCAGTACTTC	CASTSSGWQETQYF
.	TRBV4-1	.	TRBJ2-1	TGCGCCAGCAGCTCCGCCCAGCGACCTTCCTATCGGGAGCAGTTCTTC	CASSSAQRPSYREQFF
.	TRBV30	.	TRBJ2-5	TGTGCCTGGACGTGGGGTGAGACCCAGTACTTC	CAWTWGETQYF
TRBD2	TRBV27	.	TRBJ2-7	TGTGCCAGCAGTTGGACTAGCGGAGCCTACGAGCAGTACTTC	CASSWTSGAYEQYF
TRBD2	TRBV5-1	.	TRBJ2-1	TGCGCCAGCAGCTTGGTGGGACTAGCGAGATACAATGAGCAGTTCTTC	CASSLVGLARYNEQFF
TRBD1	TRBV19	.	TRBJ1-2	TGTGCCAGTAGTGACCGGGACAGGGGAGGGGGCTACACCTTC	CASSDRDRGGGYTF
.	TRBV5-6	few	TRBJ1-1	TGTGCCAGCAGCTTGGCGGGGAACACTGAAGCTTTCTTT	CASSLAGNTEAFF
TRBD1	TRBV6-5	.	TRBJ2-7	TGTGCCAGCAGTTACTCGGACAGGGGGCTCTACGAGCAGTACTTC	CASSYSDRGLYEQYF
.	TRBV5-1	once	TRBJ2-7	TGCGCCAGCAGCCCAGTTAGCCAGTGGGGGGAGCAGTACTTC	CASSPVSQWGEQYF
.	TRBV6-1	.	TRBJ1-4	TGTGCCAGCAATGACAGGCGGCCAAATGAAAAACTGTTTTTT	CASNDRRPNEKLFF
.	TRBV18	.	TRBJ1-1	TGTGCCAGCTCACCTGGGTTGGACACTGAAGCTTTCTTT	CASSPGLDTEAFF
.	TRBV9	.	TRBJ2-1	TGTGCCAGCAGCGTAGGTGGAGGGCGGGATGAGCAGTTCTTC	CASSVGGGRDEQFF
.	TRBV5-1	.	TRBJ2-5	TGCGCCAGCAGCGTCTCTAATGAAGAGACCCAGTACTTC	CASSVSNEETQYF
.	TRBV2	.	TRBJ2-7	TGTGCCAGCAGTGTTAAGTACGAGCAGTACTTC	CASSVKYEQYF
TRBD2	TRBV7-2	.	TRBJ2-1	TGTGCCAGCAGCTTGGGCGGCGGGAGGCCATACAATGAGCAGTTCTTC	CASSLGGGRPYNEQFF
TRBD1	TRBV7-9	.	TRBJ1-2	TGTGCCAGCAGCTTAGACGTTCAGGGGGCCTATGGCTACACCTTC	CASSLDVQGAYGYTF
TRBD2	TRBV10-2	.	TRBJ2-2	TGCGCCAGCAGTGGGATTAGCGGGAGGGCCTTCACCGGGGAGCTGTTTTTT	CASSGISGRAFTGELFF
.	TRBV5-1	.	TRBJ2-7	TGCGCCAGCAGCTTGGTAGGGGGTGAGCAGTACTTC	CASSLVGGEQYF
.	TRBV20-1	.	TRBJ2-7	TGCAGTGCTAGGAGAGCATACGAGCAGTACTTC	CSARRAYEQYF
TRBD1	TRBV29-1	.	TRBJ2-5	TGCAGCGTAGGGACAGGGCGGGAGACCCAGTACTTC	CSVGTGRETQYF
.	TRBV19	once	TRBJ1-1	TGTGCCACTAAAACTGGGTGGGACACTGAAGCTTTCTTT	CATKTGWDTEAFF
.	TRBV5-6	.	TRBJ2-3	TGTGCCAGCAGCTTGGGTGGAAGAACAGATACGCAGTATTTT	CASSLGGRTDTQYF
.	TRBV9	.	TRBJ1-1	TGTGCCAGCAGCGTCAGGAGGAACACTGAAGCTTTCTTT	CASSVRRNTEAFF
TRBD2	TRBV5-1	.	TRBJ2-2	TGCGCCAGCAGCCGGGGACTAGCGGGCGCGAACACCGGGGAGCTGTTTTTT	CASSRGLAGANTGELFF
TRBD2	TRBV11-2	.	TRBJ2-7	TGTGCCAGCAGCTTAGTGGTAGCGGGGGAGCAGTACTTC	CASSLVVAGEQYF
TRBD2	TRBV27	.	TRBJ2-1	TGTGCCAGCAGTTCCGGTCTAGCGGGCACATACAATGAGCAGTTCTTC	CASSSGLAGTYNEQFF
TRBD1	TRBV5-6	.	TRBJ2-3	TGTGCCAGCAGCGGCAGGGGGCGCCCAGATACGCAGTATTTT	CASSGRGRPDTQYF
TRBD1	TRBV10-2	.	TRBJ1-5	TGCGCCAGCAGTGAGTGGCAGGGGGCGAATCAGCCCCAGCATTTT	CASSEWQGANQPQHF
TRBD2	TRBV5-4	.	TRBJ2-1	TGTGCCAGCAGCAAAAGCGGGAGTGAGGTAAATGAGCAGTTCTTC	CASSKSGSEVNEQFF
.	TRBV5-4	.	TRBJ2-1	TGTGCCAGCAGCTTTATGGGAGCTGACAATGAGCAGTTCTTC	CASSFMGADNEQFF
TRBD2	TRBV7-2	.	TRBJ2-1	TGTGCCAGCAGCTTTTTGGTGGCTAGCGGGATAAATGAGCAGTTCTTC	CASSFLVASGINEQFF
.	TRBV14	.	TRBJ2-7	TGTGCCAGCAGCCAAGAATTGAGTTGGGGCGTAACCTCCTACGAGCAGTACTTC	CASSQELSWGVTSYEQYF
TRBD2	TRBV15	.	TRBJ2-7	TGTGCCACCAGCAGTTCCGGGACTAGCGGCTCCTACGAGCAGTACTTC	CATSSSGTSGSYEQYF